This TCR beta chain stems from a study of blood T cell repertoires in COVID-19. This clone was seen just once. Germline CDR1 SGHVS, CDR2 FNYEAQ. The CDR3 spans 16 residues. V gave up 0 bases and J gave up 1 base, with 11 bases separating them. Per the original methods: Reference gene primer amplification gave nucleated cell count estimates. Clones were sequenced by immunoSEQ multiplex PCR, and TCRdb holds only the in-frame ones, with some missing. Clonal size and the V and J genes are those of that table, whereas D and trimming came from the DNA. This table holds 100,000 to 150,000 clones, about nine tenths found once. Enrollment of patients from Seattle took place during active infection, with longitudinal follow-up.

This TCR was recovered from a man in his 60s with COVID-19, enrolled during active disease. V gene TRBV7-6 combines with J gene TRBJ2-3, with a possible D match to TRBD2 (5 bases). The sample taken for sequencing was peripheral blood. CDR3 region: CASSLARNGGTDTQYF. CDR3 DNA sequence: TGTGCCAGCAGCTTAGCGCGGAACGGGGGCACAGATACGCAGTATTTT.